What follows describes a single T cell receptor (beta chain). This sample stems from a study of blood T cell repertoires in COVID-19. Study as a whole: Both acute and convalescent COVID-19 samples were obtained from the United States, Italy and Spain.

Per the germline V gene, CDR1 is SGHAT and CDR2 is FQNNGV. V dropped 4 bases and J dropped 0; count of bases not matched to a gene: 6. The CDR3 is 17 residues long. Under the authors' procedure: Cell counts per sample came from amplifying reference gene primers. Data came from immunoSEQ multiplex PCR; TCRdb stores just in-frame clones and leaves some out. V and J calls and clone size are given by that table; D and trimming were obtained from the DNA. The sample lists about 310,000 clones, 70% to 90% occurring once. Participant ages covered about 18 to 89 years across about 22 US areas. Symptom resolution, clearance, or two negative PCRs marked donors in Cohort 3 as recovered.

Material for sequencing was PBMCs or T cells enriched from blood (not recorded which). The chain employs TRBV11-2 and TRBJ2-6; 7 nucleotides align to TRBD1. The source is a man aged 30-40 years who had recovered from COVID-19. CDR3 sequence: CASSSWDSGSGANVLTF. The CDR3 DNA sequence: TGTGCCAGCAGCTCATGGGACAGTGGCTCTGGGGCCAACGTCCTGACTTTC.